These 5 T cell receptor beta chains share one sample of origin, sequenced in a study of immune evolution from preneoplasia to lung adenocarcinoma. The data were produced by immunoSEQ multiplex PCR, yet TCRdb's version contains in-frame clones alone and is incomplete. The sample contains roughly 2,700 clones, 80% to 90% of which appear only once. The sequencing input was FFPE adjacent normal lung tissue. The receptors derive from a person in their sixties or seventies with lung adenocarcinoma.

This clone was observed a handful of times. The chain uses TRBV11-2 and TRBJ2-3; D is uncertain. Trimming left V 0 bases short and J 2 bases short, with 24 bases between. The CDR3 contains 20 residues. Germline CDR1 SGHAT, CDR2 FQNNGV. The CDR3 loop reads CASSLDSVGLDPQATDTQYF. CDR3 DNA sequence: TGTGCCAGCAGCTTAGACTCCGTTGGGTTAGACCCCCAGGCCACAGATACGCAGTATTTT.

V gene TRBV7-2 combines with J gene TRBJ2-2; a possible D gene is TRBD2 (6 bases). The germline gives CDR1 SGHTA, CDR2 FQGNSA. The CDR3 loop spans 15 amino acids. Trimming removed 4 bases at V and 2 bases at J, with 11 bases between. The CDR3 sequence is CASSWTGLNTGELFF. Written as DNA, the CDR3 is TGTGCCAGCAGCTGGACGGGACTTAACACCGGGGAGCTGTTTTTT.

The rearrangement joins TRBV6-5 to TRBJ1-6, with D possibly matching TRBD1 (6 bases). This CDR3 is 13 amino acids long. Looked up from germline, CDR1 is MNHEY and CDR2 is SVGAGI. V gave up 4 bases and J gave up 12 bases, with 13 bases separating them. CDR3 in DNA: TGTGCCAGCAGTTGGGTCAGGGGAGAACCCCTCCACTTT. Amino acid sequence: CASSWVRGEPLHF.

This chain uses TRBV27 with TRBJ2-3; 7 nucleotides match TRBD1. CDR1 and CDR2 from the germline V gene are MNHEY and SMNVEV (reference sequence). This CDR3 is built from 14 residues. The junction had 4 bases not matched to a gene; V was cut back by 3 bases and J by 4 bases. The CDR3 is CASSFRQGADTQYF. The DNA of the CDR3 is TGTGCCAGCAGTTTCCGGCAGGGGGCAGATACGCAGTATTTT.

The rearrangement joins TRBV2 to TRBJ1-2; weak D call: TRBD1 (6 bases). The CDR3 has 16 amino acids. The V and J ends lost 5 bases and 2 bases respectively, with 18 bases between them. Germline CDR1 SNHLY, CDR2 FYNNEI. In DNA, the CDR3 is TGTGCCAGCAGTAGACTGGACAGTATGGACAACTATGGCTACACCTTC. It is translated as CASSRLDSMDNYGYTF. The complete variable domain, with remaining parts taken from reference TRBV2 and TRBJ1-2, reads EPEVTQTPSHQVTQMGQEVILRCVPISNHLYFYWYRQILGQKVEFLVSFYNNEISEKSEIFDDQFSVERPDGSNFTLKIRSTKLEDSAMYFCASSRLDSMDNYGYTFGSGTRLTVV.